The next 10 T cell receptor beta chains were all read from a single sample in a study of shared clonotypes between healthy human individuals. Assay: immunoSEQ multiplex PCR; the TCRdb copy retains only in-frame clones and omits some. The repertoire holds over a million clones, with about 75% as singletons. Sequenced material: memory CD4+ T cells sorted from blood. Subset indicated: CD45RA-negative fraction. These receptors were collected from a man between 18 and 29 years old in good health.

The chain is built from TRBV30 and TRBJ1-1; D possibly corresponds to TRBD1 (6 bases). The V gene's germline CDR1 is GTSNPN and CDR2 SVGIG (reference sequence). The CDR3 contains 16 residues. V was pared by 4 bases and J by 8 bases, with 26 bases between. The CDR3 here is CAWIEGNTSGAREAFF. The CDR3 nucleotides read TGTGCCTGGATAGAAGGGAATACATCGGGGGCGAGAGAAGCTTTCTTT.

Remarks on this clone: A much larger clone lies a single base off, so this may be a read error. Additional DNA sequences in this sample encode the identical CDR3. The chain carries TRBV29-1 and TRBJ2-5; 7 bases map to TRBD2. The CDR3 has 12 residues. From germline, CDR1 is SQVTM and CDR2 ANQGSEA. The V and J ends lost 6 bases and 3 bases, in that order; junction bases with no gene match: 4. Here the CDR3 reads CSVGLAEETQYF. CDR3 bases: TGCAGCGTCGGGCTAGCGGAAGAGACCCAGTACTTC.

This rearrangement joins TRBV6-1 to TRBJ2-3; 8 nucleotides line up with TRBD1. Germline CDR1 reads MNHNS; CDR2 reads SASEGT. V lost 6 bases to trimming and J lost 4 bases; unmatched junction nucleotides: 6. The CDR3 loop spans 14 amino acids. This CDR3 reads CASRVQGAADTQYF. The CDR3, as DNA: TGTGCCAGCAGGGTCCAGGGGGCGGCAGATACGCAGTATTTT.

The chain links TRBV5-1 to TRBJ2-1, with D possibly TRBD2 on 5 matching bases. This CDR3 has 16 residues. The germline CDR1 and CDR2 sequences are SGHRS and YFSETQ. The V end lost 0 bases, the J end lost 8 bases, and 18 bases lay between the germline ends. The CDR3 DNA reads as TGCGCCAGCAGCTTGGTGTTCAGCGGAGCGGTAGATGAGCAGTTCTTC. Translation: CASSLVFSGAVDEQFF.

The chain couples TRBV5-4 to TRBJ2-1; 12 bases align to TRBD2. CDR3 length equals 15 residues. The trim removed 3 bases at V and 8 bases at J, leaving 6 bases unmatched. The germline CDR1 and CDR2 sequences are SGHNT and YYREEE (reference sequence). The CDR3 region has the DNA TGTGCCAGCAGCTCTAGCGGGGGGGCCTTGGATGAGCAGTTCTTC. Translated: CASSSSGGALDEQFF.

The genes are TRBV30 and TRBJ2-2; perhaps TRBD1 as D (7 bases). The CDR3 is made up of 13 amino acids. Per the germline V gene, CDR1 is GTSNPN and CDR2 is SVGIG (reference sequence). Trimming removed 3 bases at V and 5 bases at J, with 10 bases between. CDR3 nucleotides: TGTGCCTGGAGCAGGGGGGTTACCGGGGAGCTGTTTTTT. It specifies CAWSRGVTGELFF.

The chain is built from TRBV18 and TRBJ1-1; TRBD1 agrees at 8 bases. CDR1 KGHSH and CDR2 LQKENI come from the germline V gene. V lost 3 bases and J lost 5; bases outside the gene matches: 2. The CDR3 is 13 residues long. DNA of the CDR3: TGTGCCAGCTCACCGTGGACAGGGACTGAAGCTTTCTTT. Its protein is CASSPWTGTEAFF.

This CDR3 reads CASSLGASTTDTQYF. Here the CDR3 DNA reads TGCGCCAGCAGCTTGGGCGCTAGCACAACAGATACGCAGTATTTT. This rearrangement joins TRBV5-1 to TRBJ2-3; D may be TRBD2 (5 bases). Looked up from germline, CDR1 is SGHRS and CDR2 is YFSETQ. Trimming left V 0 bases short and J 3 bases short, with 11 bases between. The CDR3 length is 15 residues.

This clone was observed a single time. The gene calls are TRBV7-8 and TRBJ2-5; TRBD2 agrees at 13 bases. This CDR3 is built from 16 residues. Looked up from germline, CDR1 is SGHVS and CDR2 is FQNEAQ. V gave up 4 bases and J gave up 5 bases; unmatched junction bases: 7. For the CDR3, the DNA is TGTGCCAGCAGCTCCGGACTAGCGGGAGAACGTGAGACCCAGTACTTC. As protein: CASSSGLAGERETQYF.

This chain joins TRBV18 and TRBJ1-5, with TRBD1 matching over 8 bases. The CDR3 runs 14 residues. Germline CDR1 and CDR2: KGHSH and LQKENI. With V trimmed by 3 bases and J by 6 bases, 4 bases remained unmatched. CDR3 region: CASSPGQGTQPQHF. The CDR3 bases are TGTGCCAGCTCACCTGGACAGGGCACTCAGCCCCAGCATTTT. The full variable domain, its missing parts supplied by reference TRBV18 and TRBJ1-5, is NAGVMQNPRHLVRRRGQEARLRCSPMKGHSHVYWYRQLPEEGLKFMVYLQKENIIDESGMPKERFSAEFPKEGPSILRIQQVVRGDSAAYFCASSPGQGTQPQHFGDGTRLSIL.